The entry that follows covers one TCR beta chain sequence. The sample is drawn from a study of shared clonotypes between healthy human individuals. Measured with immunoSEQ multiplex PCR; TCRdb has only the in-frame clones, and not every one. The sample includes around 510,000 clones, about 96% seen only once; the top ten take approximately 0.067%. The CDR3 is 16 residues long. Trimming removed 2 bases from V and 6 bases from J; junction bases left unmatched: 9. Looked up from germline, CDR1 is LNHDA and CDR2 is SQIVND (reference sequence). The sequencing sample was made of naive CD4+ T cells sorted from blood. This sample's subset: CD45RA+ positively selected. The TCR was taken from a woman aged 30 to 39 in good health. The chain joins TRBV19 to TRBJ1-4; 7 bases match TRBD1. Here the CDR3 reads CASSIPTGVGDEKLFF. The CDR3 DNA reads TGTGCCAGTAGTATACCCACAGGGGTAGGTGATGAAAAACTGTTTTTT.